These T cell receptor beta chains were read from a single sample in a study of blood T cell repertoires in COVID-19. Assay: immunoSEQ multiplex PCR; the TCRdb copy retains only in-frame clones and omits some. The repertoire holds fewer than 90,000 clones, with 75% to 90% as singletons. What was sequenced was peripheral blood. The origin of the receptors is a male donor with acute or convalescent COVID-19. Both conserved end residues are part of each CDR3. D genes are given only for firm matches. Expanded clones get a size class; other rows say once, few or many, or leave the size out.

v_gene	abundance	d_gene	j_gene	CDR3aa	CDR3nt
TRBV19	.	TRBD1	TRBJ2-5	CATTGQGQETQYF	TGTGCCACCACTGGACAGGGACAAGAGACCCAGTACTTC
TRBV19	.	.	TRBJ2-4	CASSPPGQLGNIQYF	TGTGCCAGTAGTCCCCCGGGTCAGTTGGGAAACATTCAGTACTTC
TRBV5-4	.	TRBD2	TRBJ2-7	CASSPAGLTYEQYF	TGTGCCAGCAGCCCAGCGGGACTGACCTACGAGCAGTACTTC
TRBV5-4	.	.	TRBJ1-6	CASSLSGNSPLHF	TGTGCCAGCAGTCTCAGTGGTAATTCACCCCTCCACTTT
TRBV3-1/TRBV3-2	.	.	TRBJ1-3	CASSQDLSSGNTIYF	TGTGCCAGCAGCCAAGATCTGTCCTCTGGAAACACCATATATTTT
TRBV2	.	.	TRBJ1-3	CASRPQGAGNTIYF	TGTGCCAGCAGACCTCAGGGTGCTGGAAACACCATATATTTT
TRBV20-1	.	.	TRBJ2-3	CSASQSGDTQYF	TGCAGTGCTAGTCAATCAGGTGATACGCAGTATTTT
TRBV7-2	.	TRBD2	TRBJ2-5	CASSFRLAGPTGETQYF	TGTGCCAGCAGCTTTCGACTAGCGGGGCCCACGGGAGAGACCCAGTACTTC
TRBV30	.	TRBD2	TRBJ2-7	CAWSVLLAGEQYF	TGTGCCTGGAGTGTACTTCTAGCGGGGGAGCAGTACTTC
TRBV5-1	.	TRBD1	TRBJ2-1	CASSLVQGAADEQFF	TGCGCCAGCAGCTTGGTACAGGGGGCCGCCGATGAGCAGTTCTTC
TRBV6-4	.	TRBD2	TRBJ2-7	CASSAGHRLAVGYEQYF	TGTGCCAGCAGCGCGGGACATAGACTAGCGGTGGGCTACGAGCAGTACTTC
TRBV9	.	.	TRBJ2-7	CASSADLQGREQYF	TGTGCCAGCAGCGCGGACCTACAGGGAAGGGAGCAGTACTTC
TRBV28	once	.	TRBJ1-2	CASSLGGEYGYTF	TGTGCCAGCAGTCTGGGGGGGGAGTATGGCTACACCTTC
TRBV9	few	.	TRBJ1-1	CASSATGWSTEAFF	TGTGCCAGCAGCGCAACAGGGTGGAGTACTGAAGCTTTCTTT
TRBV5-1	.	.	TRBJ1-2	CASSLAGEEGNGYTF	TGCGCCAGCAGCTTGGCCGGAGAGGAGGGGAATGGCTACACCTTC
TRBV28	.	.	TRBJ1-4	CASSFPTGGNEKLFF	TGTGCCAGCAGTTTCCCAACCGGGGGTAATGAAAAACTGTTTTTT
TRBV28	.	TRBD1	TRBJ1-5	CASRKQGPRPQHF	TGTGCCAGCAGGAAACAGGGGCCAAGGCCCCAGCATTTT
TRBV6-5	few	TRBD1	TRBJ1-1	CASSYIRGRLTEAFF	TGTGCCAGCAGCTATATCAGGGGGCGGTTGACTGAAGCTTTCTTT
TRBV9	.	.	TRBJ1-5	CASSVGPRDQPQHF	TGTGCCAGCAGCGTAGGGCCCCGGGATCAGCCCCAGCATTTT
TRBV28	few	TRBD1	TRBJ1-5	CASSLSGGGSNQPQHF	TGTGCCAGCAGTTTATCAGGGGGCGGGAGCAATCAGCCCCAGCATTTT
TRBV15	.	.	TRBJ2-5	CATSGSPPAGSGSPRETQYF	TGTGCCACCAGCGGTAGCCCCCCCGCGGGGAGTGGAAGCCCCAGGGAGACCCAGTACTTC
TRBV19	few	TRBD1	TRBJ1-5	CASSTGTGGNQPQHF	TGTGCCAGTAGTACTGGGACAGGGGGTAACCAGCCCCAGCATTTT
TRBV7-6	.	TRBD2	TRBJ2-1	CASSSTSGNEQFF	TGTGCCAGCAGCTCGACTAGCGGTAATGAGCAGTTCTTC
TRBV25-1	.	.	TRBJ2-7	CASSPMAGDSYEQYF	TGTGCCAGCAGTCCGATGGCAGGGGACTCCTACGAGCAGTACTTC
TRBV10-3	.	.	TRBJ2-2	CAITSRGTDTGELFF	TGTGCCATCACGAGTCGAGGAACCGACACCGGGGAGCTGTTTTTT
TRBV13	.	TRBD1	TRBJ2-4	CASSFPLGQGNIQYF	TGTGCCAGCAGCTTCCCCCTTGGACAGGGAAACATTCAGTACTTC